The 26 T cell receptor beta chains below come from one sample, sequenced in a study of cytomegalovirus exposure and HLA in healthy donors. The PCR was carried out with 60 Vbeta primers and 13 Jbeta primers. The repertoire was sequenced with immunoSEQ multiplex PCR; TCRdb's copy has only in-frame clones and lacks some. This sample carries around 170,000 clones, 75% to 85% of them seen once, and the ten largest clones take 1.5% to 2%. Sequenced input: PBMCs. The receptors were gathered from a man aged 18 to 29 in good health and CMV-seronegative.

V usage is TRBV18 and J usage is TRBJ2-3; the match to TRBD1 covers 7 bases. The germline CDR1 and CDR2 sequences are KGHSH and LQKENI. The CDR3 sequence is 15 residues long. The V segment lost 4 bases and the J segment 0 bases; nucleotides outside the gene matches: 4. CDR3 sequence reads: CASSLGTVSTDTQYF. CDR3 sequence (DNA): TGTGCCAGCTCACTGGGGACAGTAAGCACAGATACGCAGTATTTT. Based on the CDR3 plus reference TRBV18 and TRBJ2-3, the full variable domain is NAGVMQNPRHLVRRRGQEARLRCSPMKGHSHVYWYRQLPEEGLKFMVYLQKENIIDESGMPKERFSAEFPKEGPSILRIQQVVRGDSAAYFCASSLGTVSTDTQYFGPGTRLTVL.

V gene TRBV29-1 combines with J gene TRBJ2-3, with TRBD2 matching 7 bases. After removal of 6 bases from V and 5 bases from J, the junction contained 8 bases not matched to a gene. CDR3 length equals 13 residues. Germline CDR1 reads SQVTM; CDR2 reads ANQGSEA. The CDR3 DNA sequence: TGCAGCGTCGCCGGGACTATTATAGATACGCAGTATTTT. As protein: CSVAGTIIDTQYF.

The chain carries TRBV30 and TRBJ2-3; TRBD2 agrees at 14 bases. The CDR3 sequence is 17 residues long. Germline-derived CDR1 and CDR2 are GTSNPN and SVGIG (reference sequence). The V gene end was trimmed by 0 bases and the J gene end by 6 bases; junction bases not matched to a gene: 8. CDR3 region: CAWSVVRTSGRWDTQYF. DNA for the CDR3: TGTGCCTGGAGTGTAGTCCGGACTAGCGGGAGGTGGGATACGCAGTATTTT.

V and J are TRBV10-3 and TRBJ2-7; D is undetermined. With 1 base removed from V and 3 bases from J, the gap between germline ends came to 4 bases. Looked up from germline, CDR1 is ENHRY and CDR2 is SYGVKD. CDR3 size: 12 residues. CDR3 DNA sequence: TGTGCCATCAGTGAGTTACTCTACGAGCAGTACTTC. Protein product: CAISELLYEQYF.

CDR3 DNA sequence: TGTGCCAGCAGTTCGGGGGGGACTGGGGGCTACACCTTC. Translation: CASSSGGTGGYTF. The chain uses TRBV28 and TRBJ1-2; tentatively, D is TRBD1 (5 bases). The CDR3 sequence is 13 residues long. V lost 4 bases and J 8 bases, leaving 14 bases between the germline ends. CDR1 and CDR2 from the germline V gene are MDHEN and SYDVKM.

This chain joins TRBV28 and TRBJ2-4; no reliable D call. The CDR3 covers 15 residues. The germline CDR1 and CDR2 sequences are MDHEN and SYDVKM. The germline V and J ends were trimmed by 2 bases and 1 base, with 9 bases remaining between them. The CDR3 DNA is TGTGCCAGCAGTTTAACCACAACGGCCAAAAACATTCAGTACTTC. Residues: CASSLTTTAKNIQYF.

This chain uses TRBV6-1 with TRBJ2-7; a possible D gene is TRBD2 (7 bases). Trimming removed 2 bases at V and 1 base at J, with 12 bases between. The CDR3 has 15 residues. Germline V CDR1 and CDR2: MNHNS, SASEGT. The CDR3 nucleotides are TGTGCCAGCAGTGAATCGGGGGGCAGTTCCTACGAGCAGTACTTC. It encodes CASSESGGSSYEQYF.

The chain links TRBV5-4 to TRBJ1-1, with 8 bases identical to TRBD1. Losses at the gene ends were 4 bases for V and 0 bases for J; bases not matched to a gene: 8. From germline, CDR1 is SGHNT and CDR2 YYREEE (reference sequence). CDR3 length: 16 residues. CDR3 nucleotides: TGTGCCAGCAGCGGCGGACAGGGAAGAATGAACACTGAAGCTTTCTTT. It yields the protein CASSGGQGRMNTEAFF.

The rearrangement joins TRBV7-2 to TRBJ1-4, with a weak D call TRBD1 (6 bases). The germline V gene has CDR1 SGHTA and CDR2 FQGNSA. The CDR3 contains 16 residues. V was pared by 3 bases and J by 0 bases, with 11 bases between. The CDR3 region is CASSFGQYATNEKLFF. The CDR3 DNA reads TGTGCCAGCAGCTTCGGACAGTATGCAACTAATGAAAAACTGTTTTTT.

A few counts support this clone. This rearrangement joins TRBV5-4 to TRBJ2-5; D not resolved. Germline V gene data show CDR1 as SGHNT and CDR2 as YYREEE (reference sequence). The V gene lost 3 bases and the J gene lost 2 bases, with 8 bases spanning the gap. The CDR3 is 13 residues long. CDR3 sequence: CASSSVLQETQYF. As DNA, the CDR3 is TGTGCCAGCAGCTCGGTGCTACAAGAGACCCAGTACTTC. Using reference TRBV5-4 and TRBJ2-5 for the parts outside the CDR3, the full variable domain is ETGVTQSPTHLIKTRGQQVTLRCSSQSGHNTVSWYQQALGQGPQFIFQYYREEENGRGNFPPRFSGLQFPNYSSELNVNALELDDSALYLCASSSVLQETQYFGPGTRLLVL.

This clone was counted a single time. CDR3 region: CASSEEQGGNYGYTF. Written as DNA, the CDR3 is TGTGCCAGCAGTGAAGAGCAGGGAGGGAACTATGGCTACACCTTC. The V gene is TRBV6-1, the J gene TRBJ1-2, with D perhaps TRBD1 (5 bases). Trimming removed 1 base at V and 2 bases at J, with 11 bases between. Germline assignment: CDR1 MNHNS and CDR2 SASEGT. The CDR3 contains 15 residues.

The CDR3 sequence is CASSLTGTPATQYF. The CDR3 DNA reads TGTGCCAGCAGCCTTACCGGGACACCAGCAACCCAGTACTTC. The rearrangement joins TRBV11-2 to TRBJ2-5; D is possibly TRBD1 (6 bases). Trimming took off 5 bases at V and 8 bases at J, with 18 bases between the two ends. There are 14 residues in the CDR3. Germline lookup yields CDR1 SGHAT and CDR2 FQNNGV.

V gene TRBV27 combines with J gene TRBJ1-5; the D gene is possibly TRBD1 (5 bases). CDR1 and CDR2 (germline): MNHEY, SMNVEV (reference sequence). This CDR3 has 15 amino acids. V lost 5 bases and J lost 5, with 16 bases in between. Here the CDR3 reads CASSQSPRRDQPQHF. Written as DNA, the CDR3 is TGTGCCAGCAGTCAATCCCCCCGCAGGGATCAGCCCCAGCATTTT.

This clone was observed once. This chain joins TRBV18 and TRBJ2-5; D not resolved. This CDR3 contains 12 residues. Germline V lookup: CDR1 KGHSH, CDR2 LQKENI. Trimming removed 3 bases from V and 5 bases from J, with 7 bases in between. The CDR3 nucleotides read TGTGCCAGCTCACCTTCCGGGGAGACCCAGTACTTC. This encodes CASSPSGETQYF.

The chain employs TRBV6-1 and TRBJ2-3; D ambiguous. This CDR3 comprises 14 residues. Per the germline V gene, CDR1 is MNHNS and CDR2 is SASEGT. With 2 bases removed from V and 6 bases from J, the gap between germline ends came to 12 bases. CDR3 region: CASSEPGNSDTQYF. CDR3 DNA sequence: TGTGCCAGCAGTGAACCAGGCAACAGTGATACGCAGTATTTT.

This clone came up a few times. V usage is TRBV4-1 and J usage is TRBJ2-5; 8 bases match TRBD2. The J segment lost 5 bases and the V segment lost 3 bases, leaving 8 bases of the junction unmatched. The germline CDR1 and CDR2 sequences are MGHRA and YSYEKL. This CDR3 has 15 residues. CDR3 sequence reads: CASSHLGGGSETQYF. The DNA of the CDR3 is TGCGCCAGCAGCCACCTCGGGGGGGGCTCGGAGACCCAGTACTTC.

Note on this clone: A much more abundant neighbour one base away suggests this may be a read error. This rearrangement joins TRBV6-6 to TRBJ2-1; 12 bases match TRBD2. CDR1 is MNHNY, CDR2 SVGAGI, per germline (reference sequence). The CDR3 runs to 13 residues. V gave up 11 bases and J gave up 6 bases; unmatched junction bases: 5. For the CDR3, the DNA is TGTGCCGGCGGACTAGCGGGATCCAATGAGCAGTTCTTC. Encoded protein: CAGGLAGSNEQFF.

With respect to this clone: A junction end diverges from the germline sequence, so it may reflect a read error. The chain recombines TRBV4-2 with TRBJ2-1, with 7 bases that match TRBD1. CDR3 length: 13 amino acids. Germline assignment: CDR1 LGHNA and CDR2 YNFKEQ. CDR3 loop: CASSQERPGGKLF. The DNA of the CDR3 is TGTGCCAGCAGCCAAGAACGACCAGGGGGTAAGCTCTTC.

The V call is TRBV28, the J call TRBJ2-5, with D perhaps TRBD1 (6 bases). There are 11 residues in the CDR3. Trimming took 10 bases from V and 5 from J, leaving 11 bases between them. Germline CDR1 is MDHEN and CDR2 is SYDVKM. The CDR3: CAISGVETQYF. CDR3 sequence (DNA): TGTGCCATATCAGGGGTGGAGACCCAGTACTTC.

The chain uses TRBV30 and TRBJ2-3, with a possible D match to TRBD2 (6 bases). The germline V gene encodes CDR1 GTSNPN and CDR2 SVGIG (reference sequence). CDR3 size: 13 residues. The CDR3 reads CASKGPGADTQYF. In DNA form, the CDR3 reads TGTGCATCCAAAGGCCCGGGAGCCGATACGCAGTATTTT.

The chain links TRBV7-9 to TRBJ2-6, with a weak D call TRBD1 (6 bases). Trimming stripped 5 bases from V and 3 bases from J, with 14 bases between. Looked up from germline, CDR1 is SEHNR and CDR2 is FQNEAQ (reference sequence). The CDR3 runs 16 residues. CDR3 loop: CASSPQGSGGANVLTF. In DNA, the CDR3 is TGTGCCAGCAGCCCACAGGGTTCAGGTGGGGCCAACGTCCTGACTTTC.

This rearrangement joins TRBV4-1 to TRBJ1-3; D is uncertain. V lost 0 bases, J lost 0 bases, and 9 bases lay in between. This CDR3 is 16 amino acids long. Per the germline V gene, CDR1 is MGHRA and CDR2 is YSYEKL. Here the CDR3 DNA reads TGCGCCAGCAGCCAAGAGGCTTCTAGCTCTGGAAACACCATATATTTT. This sequence encodes CASSQEASSSGNTIYF.

The chain has TRBV9 and TRBJ2-2, with TRBD2 identical over 8 bases. The CDR3 is made up of 17 amino acids. Unmatched junction bases numbered 15, after V lost 4 bases and J lost 7 bases. CDR1 is SGDLS, CDR2 YYNGEE, per germline. The DNA of the CDR3 is TGTGCCAGCAGCAGCACAAGCGGGACTAGGCGGAACGGGGAGCTGTTTTTT. Its protein is CASSSTSGTRRNGELFF.

The chain employs TRBV12-2 and TRBJ2-7; the DNA was not used to check the table's D call, TRBD1. TRBV12-2 is classified as a pseudogene. The CDR3 is 16 residues long. CDR3 region: CASRLAQGGLPHEQYF. CDR3 DNA: TGTGCAAGTCGCTTAGCGCAGGGGGGCCTGCCGCACGAGCAGTACTTC.

The V and J genes are TRBV9 and TRBJ1-1; D gene ambiguous. V lost 4 bases, J lost 6 bases, and 13 bases lay in between. Germline values: CDR1 SGDLS, CDR2 YYNGEE. This CDR3 has 13 residues. The CDR3 region is CASSQRASAEAFF. The CDR3 bases are TGTGCCAGCAGCCAGCGGGCCAGCGCTGAAGCTTTCTTT.

This chain links TRBV7-2 with TRBJ2-1, with 15 bases matching TRBD2. Germline trimming cut 4 bases from V and 4 bases from J; bases unmatched to any gene: 2. Germline assignment: CDR1 SGHTA and CDR2 FQGNSA. This CDR3 is built from 16 residues. The chain's CDR3 is CASSSGLAGGYNEQFF. The CDR3 DNA reads as TGTGCCAGCAGCTCAGGACTAGCGGGGGGGTACAATGAGCAGTTCTTC. The full variable domain, rest sourced from reference TRBV7-2 and TRBJ2-1, is GAGVSQSPSNKVTEKGKDVELRCDPISGHTALYWYRQSLGQGLEFLIYFQGNSAPDKSGLPSDRFSAERTGGSVSTLTIQRTQQEDSAVYLCASSSGLAGGYNEQFFGPGTRLTVL.